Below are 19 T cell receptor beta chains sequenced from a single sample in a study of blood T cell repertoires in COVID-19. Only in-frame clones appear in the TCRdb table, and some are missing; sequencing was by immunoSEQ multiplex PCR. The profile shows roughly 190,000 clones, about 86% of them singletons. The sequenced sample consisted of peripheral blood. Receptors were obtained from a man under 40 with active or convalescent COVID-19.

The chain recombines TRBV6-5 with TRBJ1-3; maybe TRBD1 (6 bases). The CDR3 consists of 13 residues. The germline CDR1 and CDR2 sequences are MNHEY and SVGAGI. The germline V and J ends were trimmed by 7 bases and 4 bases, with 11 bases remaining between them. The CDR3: CASTHRAGNTIYF. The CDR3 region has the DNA TGTGCCAGCACTCACAGGGCCGGAAACACCATATATTTT.

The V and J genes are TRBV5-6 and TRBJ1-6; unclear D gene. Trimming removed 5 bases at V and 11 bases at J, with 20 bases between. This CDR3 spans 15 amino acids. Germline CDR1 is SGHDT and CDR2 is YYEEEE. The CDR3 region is CASSREFLTATPLHF. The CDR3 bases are TGTGCCAGCAGTCGAGAATTTTTGACTGCGACACCCCTCCACTTT.

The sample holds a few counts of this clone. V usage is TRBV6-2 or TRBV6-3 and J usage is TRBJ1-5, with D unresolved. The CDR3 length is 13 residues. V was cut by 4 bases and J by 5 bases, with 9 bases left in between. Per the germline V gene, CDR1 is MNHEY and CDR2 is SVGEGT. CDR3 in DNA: TGTGCCAGCAGTTTGGGCGCCGATCAGCCCCAGCATTTT. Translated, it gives CASSLGADQPQHF.

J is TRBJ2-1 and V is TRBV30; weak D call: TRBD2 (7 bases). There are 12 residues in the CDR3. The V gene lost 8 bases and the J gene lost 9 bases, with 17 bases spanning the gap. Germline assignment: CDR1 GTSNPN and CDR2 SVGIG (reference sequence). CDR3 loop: CARGTGGPEQFF. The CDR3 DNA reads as TGTGCCAGGGGGACCGGGGGGCCTGAGCAGTTCTTC.

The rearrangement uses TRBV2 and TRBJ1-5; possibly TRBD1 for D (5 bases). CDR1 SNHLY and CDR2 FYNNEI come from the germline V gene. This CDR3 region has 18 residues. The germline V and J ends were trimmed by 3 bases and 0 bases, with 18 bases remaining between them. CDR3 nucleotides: TGTGCCAGCAGTGATTCCCAGGCCAGGGCGGATAGCAATCAGCCCCAGCATTTT. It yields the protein CASSDSQARADSNQPQHF.

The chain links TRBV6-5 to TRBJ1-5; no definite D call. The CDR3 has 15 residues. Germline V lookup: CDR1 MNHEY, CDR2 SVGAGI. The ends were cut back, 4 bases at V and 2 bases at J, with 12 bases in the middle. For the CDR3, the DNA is TGTGCCAGCAGTTTCAGCCCTCGGGGCAATCAGCCCCAGCATTTT. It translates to CASSFSPRGNQPQHF.

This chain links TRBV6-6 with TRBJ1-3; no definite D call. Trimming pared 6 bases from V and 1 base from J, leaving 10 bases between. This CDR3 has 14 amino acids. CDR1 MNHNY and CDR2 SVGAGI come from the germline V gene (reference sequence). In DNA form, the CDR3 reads TGTGCCAGCAGCTTAACAGCTTCTGGAAACACCATATATTTT. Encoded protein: CASSLTASGNTIYF.

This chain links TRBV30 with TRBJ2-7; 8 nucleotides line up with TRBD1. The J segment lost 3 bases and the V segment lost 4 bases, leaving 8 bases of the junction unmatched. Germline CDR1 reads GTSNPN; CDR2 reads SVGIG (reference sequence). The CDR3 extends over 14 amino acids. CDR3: CAWTPGTGRYEQYF. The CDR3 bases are TGTGCCTGGACACCCGGGACAGGCCGCTACGAGCAGTACTTC.

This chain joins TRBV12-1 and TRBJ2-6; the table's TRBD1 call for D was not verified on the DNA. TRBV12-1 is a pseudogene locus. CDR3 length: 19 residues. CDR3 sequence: CASSLDPDRRVSGANVLTF. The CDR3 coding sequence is TGTGCCAGCAGCCTCGATCCCGACAGGCGGGTTTCTGGGGCCAACGTCCTGACTTTC.

The DNA for the CDR3 is TGTGCCAGCAGTGGCCATCTGGTGTCGAACGAGCAGTACGTC. This translates into CASSGHLVSNEQYV. This chain connects TRBV6-6 to TRBJ2-7; D is unclear. The CDR3 spans 14 residues. V lost 5 bases to trimming and J lost 5 bases, with 16 bases between them. Germline assignment: CDR1 MNHNY and CDR2 SVGAGI (reference sequence).

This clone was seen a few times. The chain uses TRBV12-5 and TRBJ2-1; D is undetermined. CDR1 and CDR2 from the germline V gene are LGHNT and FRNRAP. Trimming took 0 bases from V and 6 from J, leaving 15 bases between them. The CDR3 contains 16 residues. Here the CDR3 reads CASGLVLGRNSNEQFF. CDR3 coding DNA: TGTGCTAGTGGTTTGGTATTAGGCAGGAATTCCAATGAGCAGTTCTTC.

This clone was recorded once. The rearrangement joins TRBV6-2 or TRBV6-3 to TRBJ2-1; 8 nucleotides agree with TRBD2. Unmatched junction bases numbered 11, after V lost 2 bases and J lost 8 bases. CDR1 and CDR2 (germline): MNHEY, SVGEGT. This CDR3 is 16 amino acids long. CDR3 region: CASSYGTSGPSDEQFF. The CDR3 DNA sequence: TGTGCCAGCAGTTACGGTACTAGCGGTCCTAGCGATGAGCAGTTCTTC.

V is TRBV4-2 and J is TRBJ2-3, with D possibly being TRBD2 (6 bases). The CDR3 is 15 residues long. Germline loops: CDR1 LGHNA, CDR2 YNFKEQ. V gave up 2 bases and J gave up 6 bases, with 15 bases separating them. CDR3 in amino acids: CASSQWASASDTQYF. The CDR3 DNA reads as TGTGCCAGCAGCCAATGGGCTAGCGCTTCCGATACGCAGTATTTT.

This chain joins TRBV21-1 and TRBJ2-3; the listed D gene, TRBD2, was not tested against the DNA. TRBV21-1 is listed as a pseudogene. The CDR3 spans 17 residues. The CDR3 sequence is CASSKLGGQRETDTQYF. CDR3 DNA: TGTGCCAGCAGCAAACTAGGAGGCCAGCGGGAAACAGATACGCAGTATTTT.

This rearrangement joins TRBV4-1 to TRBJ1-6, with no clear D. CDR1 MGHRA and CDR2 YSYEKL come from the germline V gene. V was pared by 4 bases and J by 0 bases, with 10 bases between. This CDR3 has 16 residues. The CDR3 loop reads CASSLESSSYNSPLHF. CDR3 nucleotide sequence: TGCGCCAGCAGCCTAGAGTCGAGCTCCTATAATTCACCCCTCCACTTT.

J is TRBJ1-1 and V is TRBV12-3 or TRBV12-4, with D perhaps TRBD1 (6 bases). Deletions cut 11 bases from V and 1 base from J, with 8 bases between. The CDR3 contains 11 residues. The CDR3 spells CAGGRNTEAFF. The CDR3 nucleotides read TGTGCCGGGGGCAGGAACACTGAAGCTTTCTTT.

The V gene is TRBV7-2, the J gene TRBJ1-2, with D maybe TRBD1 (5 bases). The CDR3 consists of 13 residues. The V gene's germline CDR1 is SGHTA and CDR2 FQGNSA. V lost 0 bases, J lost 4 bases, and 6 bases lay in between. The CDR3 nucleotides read TGTGCCAGCAGCTTAGCGCAGGGCTATGGCTACACCTTC. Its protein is CASSLAQGYGYTF.

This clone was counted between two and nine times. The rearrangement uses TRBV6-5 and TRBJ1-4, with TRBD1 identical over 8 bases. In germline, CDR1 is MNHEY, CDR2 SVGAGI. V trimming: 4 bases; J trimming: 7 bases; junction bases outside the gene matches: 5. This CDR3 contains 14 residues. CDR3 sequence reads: CASSFGQGLEKLFF. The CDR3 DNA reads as TGTGCCAGCAGTTTCGGACAGGGCCTTGAAAAACTGTTTTTT.

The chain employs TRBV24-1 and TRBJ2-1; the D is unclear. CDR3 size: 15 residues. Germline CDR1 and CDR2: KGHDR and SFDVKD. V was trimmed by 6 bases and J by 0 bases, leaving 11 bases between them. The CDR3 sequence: CATSSSSSSYNEQFF. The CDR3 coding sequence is TGTGCCACCAGTTCAAGTTCGAGCTCCTACAATGAGCAGTTCTTC.